This entry lists 23 T cell receptor beta chains sequenced from one sample in a study of T cells in Graves' hyperthyroidism and ophthalmopathy. TCR beta CDR3 region amplification was performed from RNA transcripts. HTBI primers drove first-round RT-PCR of the TCR CDR3. Each CDR3 protein is one row after TCRdb ran MiXCR on the multiplex PCR reads. Among about 480,000 distinct CDR3 sequences, around 24% were seen once, and the ten largest hold around 11%. Sequencing input: blood. All receptors derive from a woman aged 25 to 39 with Graves' ophthalmopathy.

The sample holds many counts of this clonotype. In DNA form, the CDR3 reads TGTGCCAGCACTTGGCGGCAGGGAGCCGACGAGCAGTACTTC. It yields the protein CASTWRQGADEQYF. The V and J genes are TRBV12-3 or TRBV12-4 and TRBJ2-7; tentatively, D is TRBD1 or TRBD2 (5 bases each). CDR3 length: 14 residues. Deletions cut 7 bases from V and 5 bases from J, with 18 bases between.

This clonotype has at least ten counts. The CDR3 loop is CASSGGTGVQPQHF. CDR3 bases: TGTGCCAGCAGCGGCGGGACAGGGGTTCAGCCCCAGCATTTT. The chain uses TRBV2 and TRBJ1-5, with 10 bases fitting TRBD1. The length of the CDR3 is 14 residues. Trimming at V came to 6 bases and at J to 6 bases, leaving 5 bases not matched to a gene. CDR1 SNHLY and CDR2 FYNNEI come from the germline V gene.

This clonotype was picked up a small number of times. This chain uses TRBV6-4 with TRBJ2-7; 10 nucleotides line up with TRBD1. The CDR3 has 14 residues. V lost 5 bases and J lost 6; bases outside the gene matches: 7. Per germline, CDR1 MRHNA and CDR2 SNTAGT. CDR3 in amino acids: CASSSDRGRTEQYF. The CDR3 bases are TGTGCCAGCAGTTCAGACAGGGGGCGTACCGAGCAGTACTTC.

This clonotype showed up many times. The CDR3 loop reads CASSPRQEAEAFF. The CDR3 DNA is TGTGCCAGCAGCCCTAGACAGGAGGCTGAAGCTTTCTTT. V is TRBV7-3 and J is TRBJ1-1, with a weak D call TRBD1 (6 bases). The CDR3 loop spans 13 amino acids. Trimming left V 5 bases short and J 6 bases short, with 13 bases between. CDR1 is SGHTA, CDR2 FQGTGA, per germline.

This clonotype has at least ten counts. J is TRBJ2-7 and V is TRBV11-2; 7 bases map to TRBD1. The CDR3 loop spans 14 amino acids. The V gene's germline CDR1 is SGHAT and CDR2 FQNNGV. After removal of 5 bases from V and 2 bases from J, the junction contained 6 bases not matched to a gene. CDR3 amino acids: CASSPGQVAYEQYF. The CDR3 nucleotides read TGTGCCAGCAGCCCCGGACAGGTGGCCTACGAGCAGTACTTC.

The rearrangement uses TRBV20-1 and TRBJ2-7, with 10 bases matching TRBD2. The CDR3 contains 15 residues. J gave up 0 bases and V 2 bases, and 4 bases lay outside the gene matches. In germline, CDR1 is DFQATT, CDR2 SNEGSKA (reference sequence). Written as DNA, the CDR3 is TGCAGTGCTAGAACGGGACTAGCGTACTCCTACGAGCAGTACTTC. Its translation: CSARTGLAYSYEQYF.

This clonotype has ten or more counts. The CDR3 here is CASSLSGQETQYF. As DNA, the CDR3 is TGTGCCAGCAGTTTATCTGGCCAAGAGACCCAGTACTTC. The genes are TRBV28 and TRBJ2-5; D is unresolved. This CDR3 region has 13 residues. Trimming shortened V by 1 base and J by 1 base, and 4 bases separated the two germline ends. The germline V gene has CDR1 MDHEN and CDR2 SYDVKM.

CDR3 amino acids: CSARFTGETEAFF. The CDR3, as DNA: TGCAGTGCTAGGTTTACAGGGGAAACTGAAGCTTTCTTT. V and J are TRBV20-1 and TRBJ1-1; 7 positions match TRBD1. V was clipped by 3 bases and J by 5 bases; unmatched bases: 6. The CDR3 is 13 amino acids. Germline values: CDR1 DFQATT, CDR2 SNEGSKA (reference sequence).

This clonotype was observed a handful of times. The rearrangement joins TRBV6-1 to TRBJ2-7; 8 nucleotides agree with TRBD2. The CDR3 consists of 14 residues. Trimming cost V 7 bases and J 5 bases; bases outside gene matches: 10. CDR1 is MNHNS, CDR2 SASEGT, per germline. The CDR3 DNA reads TGTGCCAGCACCGCTCGGGGGGGGGGCCACGAGCAGTACTTC. Translating gives CASTARGGGHEQYF.

This chain connects TRBV28 to TRBJ1-5; D gene unclear. V was clipped by 5 bases and J by 2 bases, with 10 bases between them. The V gene's germline CDR1 is MDHEN and CDR2 SYDVKM. The CDR3 is made up of 14 amino acids. CDR3 in DNA: TGTGCCAGCAGTCCTCGGATGGGCAATCAGCCCCAGCATTTT. It codes for CASSPRMGNQPQHF.

The table lists this clonotype with many counts. This chain links TRBV7-3 with TRBJ2-5, with no clear D. With 1 base removed from V and 2 bases from J, the gap between germline ends came to 8 bases. Germline values: CDR1 SGHTA, CDR2 FQGTGA. The CDR3 is made up of 14 amino acids. CDR3 sequence reads: CASSLNSGQETQYF. The CDR3 region has the DNA TGTGCCAGCAGCTTAAATAGTGGACAAGAGACCCAGTACTTC.

This clonotype was seen ten or more times. The chain links TRBV27 to TRBJ1-1, with D perhaps TRBD1 (5 bases). Germline V CDR1 and CDR2: MNHEY, SMNVEV (reference sequence). V lost 0 bases and J 4 bases, leaving 9 bases between the germline ends. This CDR3 is built from 14 residues. The CDR3 DNA follows: TGTGCCAGCAGTTTATCAGGGGTGGGCACTGAAGCTTTCTTT. It specifies CASSLSGVGTEAFF.

This clonotype was counted only a few times. This chain uses TRBV28 with TRBJ1-3; the D is unclear. The germline gives CDR1 MDHEN, CDR2 SYDVKM. The CDR3 sequence is 16 residues long. V shed 1 base and J shed 0 bases, with 10 bases lying between them. CDR3 sequence: CASSLSGVLSGNTIYF. For the CDR3, the DNA is TGTGCCAGCAGTTTATCGGGAGTTCTCTCTGGAAACACCATATATTTT. Combining the CDR3 with reference TRBV28 and TRBJ1-3 gives the whole variable domain DVKVTQSSRYLVKRTGEKVFLECVQDMDHENMFWYRQDPGLGLRLIYFSYDVKMKEKGDIPEGYSVSREKKERFSLILESASTNQTSMYLCASSLSGVLSGNTIYFGEGSWLTVV.

This clonotype came up many times. The V and J genes are TRBV5-1 and TRBJ2-5; TRBD1 is a possible D gene (6 bases). Trimming took 4 bases from V and 1 from J, leaving 14 bases between them. Germline CDR1 and CDR2: SGHRS and YFSETQ. This CDR3 has 15 amino acids. CDR3 in amino acids: CASSQSVGAQETQYF. Written as DNA, the CDR3 is TGCGCCAGCAGCCAATCGGTGGGGGCCCAAGAGACCCAGTACTTC.

The table lists this clonotype with many counts. The chain uses TRBV20-1 and TRBJ2-7, with unresolved D. Trimming cost V 0 bases and J 5 bases, with 14 bases left between them. The CDR3 is 14 residues long. The germline V gene encodes CDR1 DFQATT and CDR2 SNEGSKA (reference sequence). CDR3 bases: TGCAGTGCTAGAGATCGGCTAGTCGGGCACGAGCAGTACTTC. This sequence encodes CSARDRLVGHEQYF.

This clonotype came up many times. This sequence joins TRBV7-8 and TRBJ1-5; 8 bases match TRBD1. This CDR3 spans 16 amino acids. V lost 3 bases, J lost 0 bases, and 4 bases stayed unmatched. In germline, CDR1 is SGHVS, CDR2 FQNEAQ. For the CDR3, the DNA is TGTGCCAGCAGCTTTGCGACAGGGGTTAGCAATCAGCCCCAGCATTTT. Its protein product is CASSFATGVSNQPQHF.

This chain uses TRBV7-2 with TRBJ1-1; D is undetermined. The CDR3 contains 11 residues. Germline CDR1 reads SGHTA; CDR2 reads FQGNSA. V lost 8 bases and J 4 bases, leaving 8 bases between the germline ends. The CDR3 sequence: CASSKFTEAFF. CDR3 sequence (DNA): TGTGCCAGCTCGAAGTTCACTGAAGCTTTCTTT.

The chain combines TRBV6-1 with TRBJ2-2; D assignment may be TRBD1 or TRBD2 (6 bases each). Germline values: CDR1 MNHNS, CDR2 SASEGT. V lost 8 bases and J 3 bases, leaving 13 bases between the germline ends. The CDR3 covers 14 residues. CDR3 DNA: TGTGCCAGCGGCAGGGGAGGAGACACCGGGGAGCTGTTTTTT. Its translation: CASGRGGDTGELFF.

This sequence joins TRBV10-3 and TRBJ1-2, with D maybe TRBD1 (6 bases). V was trimmed by 10 bases and J by 8 bases, leaving 26 bases between them. The CDR3 extends over 15 amino acids. Looked up from germline, CDR1 is ENHRY and CDR2 is SYGVKD. CDR3 sequence: CATDGVSTGKNGYTF. In nucleotides, the CDR3 is TGTGCCACCGACGGGGTCTCGACAGGCAAGAACGGCTACACCTTC.

This clonotype was detected many times. The chain couples TRBV19 to TRBJ2-2; the D gene is possibly TRBD2 (6 bases). V dropped 7 bases and J dropped 0 bases, with 9 bases sitting between them. This CDR3 region has 14 residues. CDR1 and CDR2 from the germline V gene are LNHDA and SQIVND (reference sequence). CDR3 nucleotides: TGTGCCAGTAATGCGGGGACGAACACCGGGGAGCTGTTTTTT. It codes for CASNAGTNTGELFF.

This clonotype was picked up many times. The chain is built from TRBV6-5 and TRBJ1-5, with unresolved D. Trimming removed 5 bases from V and 1 base from J, with 9 bases in between. Germline CDR1 MNHEY, CDR2 SVGAGI. The CDR3 runs to 14 residues. The CDR3 protein is CASSPAGSNQPQHF. For the CDR3, the DNA is TGTGCCAGCAGTCCCGCCGGGAGCAATCAGCCCCAGCATTTT.

This clonotype was counted ten times or more. The chain joins TRBV12-3 or TRBV12-4 to TRBJ1-2; 12 nucleotides align to TRBD1. The CDR3 is 15 residues long. The V segment lost 3 bases and the J segment 4 bases; nucleotides outside the gene matches: 3. In DNA form, the CDR3 reads TGTGCCAGCAGTTTGGGGACAGGGGGCTTCTATGGCTACACCTTC. It codes for CASSLGTGGFYGYTF.

This clonotype was recorded at least ten times. The V call is TRBV19, the J call TRBJ1-1; unclear D gene. Trimming took 10 bases from V and 3 from J, leaving 15 bases between them. This CDR3 comprises 13 residues. Germline V CDR1 and CDR2: LNHDA, SQIVND (reference sequence). The CDR3 DNA is TGTGCCACCCTCAACTTTGGGGACACTGAAGCTTTCTTT. This codes for CATLNFGDTEAFF.